Below, one T cell receptor (beta chain) is given with its context. Its antigen is still unknown. This record belongs to a study of identifying expanded T cells in peripheral blood. The study's findings and limits: Across healthy donors, higher total template counts meant significantly greater approximately 2-week count variance. Differentially abundant clones: 1 to 1.5 between replicates, just under 17 at two to three weeks, less than 20 at four.

Healthy donors had no documented immune events, such as infections, while sampled. The protocol was immunoSEQ multiplex PCR, while the TCRdb copy is restricted to in-frame clones and leaves out a portion. Counted here are tens of thousands of clones, roughly 86% occurring once; the ten biggest clones make up approximately 5.4%. Germline assignment: CDR1 MNHEY and CDR2 SVGAGI. V lost 5 bases, J lost 13 bases, and 17 bases lay in between. This CDR3 has 12 amino acids. This receptor was obtained from a person between 18 and 69 years old in good health. V usage is TRBV6-5 and J usage is TRBJ1-1; TRBD1 is a possible D gene (6 bases). Sequencing was carried out using blood. In DNA, the CDR3 is TGTGCCAGCAGTAGGAGGGGGGAGGGGGGTTTCTTT. It codes for CASSRRGEGGFF.